This TCR beta chain was profiled in a study of OX40 agonist ivuxolimab in advanced cancers. For the study at large: Given to patients was ivuxolimab, an agonistic anti-OX40 (CD134) antibody.

As regards this clone: The antigen is unknown.

Germline loops: CDR1 SGHTS, CDR2 YDEGEE. CDR3 length: 15 residues. V lost 4 bases, J lost 3 bases, and 17 bases lay in between. Profiled with immunoSEQ multiplex PCR; TCRdb holds only in-frame clones, not every one. This table holds about 50,000 clones, 82% found once. Regarding the study as a whole: Individuals who were partial responders at 0.1-3.0 mg/kg had clonal expansion that ranked among the lowest. Both CD4+ and CD8+ T cell populations in blood had undergone clonal expansion by week 6 at 0.1 to 3.0 mg/kg. Expanded clones were, on average, more numerous in CD8+ T cells than in CD4+.

The rearrangement uses TRBV5-8 and TRBJ2-7; D call uncertain. The receptor comes from an adult with an advanced solid tumor such as melanoma, head and neck, liver or kidney cancer. Sequenced here: CD4+ or CD8+ T cells sorted from blood, sampled in a trial of the OX40 agonist ivuxolimab. CDR3 amino acids: CASSPQVGSRYEQYF. CDR3 sequence (DNA): TGTGCCAGCAGCCCTCAGGTGGGCTCGCGCTACGAGCAGTACTTC. Full variable domain (remainder filled in from reference TRBV5-8 and TRBJ2-7): EAGVTQSPTHLIKTRGQQATLRCSPISGHTSVYWYQQALGLGLQFLLWYDEGEERNRGNFPPRFSGRQFPNYSSELNVNALELEDSALYLCASSPQVGSRYEQYFGPGTRLTVT.